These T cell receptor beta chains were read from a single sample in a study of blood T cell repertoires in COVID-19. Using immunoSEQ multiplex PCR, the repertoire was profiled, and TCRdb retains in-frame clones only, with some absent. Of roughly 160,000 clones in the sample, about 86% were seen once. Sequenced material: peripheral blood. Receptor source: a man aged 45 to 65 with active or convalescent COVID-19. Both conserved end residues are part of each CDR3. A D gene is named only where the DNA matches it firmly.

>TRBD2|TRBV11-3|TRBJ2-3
TGTGCCAGCAGCACGCACCCAGATCGGGGAGGGTGGGCAGATACGCAGTATTTT
CASSTHPDRGGWADTQYF
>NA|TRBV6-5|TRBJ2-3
TGTGCCAGCAGTTCCAGACAGCACACAGATACGCAGTATTTT
CASSSRQHTDTQYF
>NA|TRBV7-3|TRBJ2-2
TGTGCCAGCGGAAAGGGGGCGGGAGGGGAGCTGTTTTTT
CASGKGAGGELFF
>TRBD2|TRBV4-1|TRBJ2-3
TGCGCCAGCAGCCAAGATGTTTTAGCGGGAGCGTCAGATACGCAGTATTTT
CASSQDVLAGASDTQYF
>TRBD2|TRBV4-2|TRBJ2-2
TGTGCCAGCAGCCAAGAGGGTGGCGGGAGAGTTAACGGGGAGCTGTTTTTT
CASSQEGGGRVNGELFF
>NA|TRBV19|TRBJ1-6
TGTGCCAGTAGTACCTCGGGTGGAGGGGTCCTCCACTTT
CASSTSGGGVLHF
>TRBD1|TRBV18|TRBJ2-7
TGTGCCAGCTCCCCTGGACAGGGCCGCGAGCAGTACTTC
CASSPGQGREQYF
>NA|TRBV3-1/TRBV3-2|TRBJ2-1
TGTGCCAGCAGCCATTGGGAGTCTGAGCAGTTCTTC
CASSHWESEQFF
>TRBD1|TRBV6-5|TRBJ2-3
TGTGCCAGCAAAGACAGGGGCGGCACAGATACGCAGTATTTT
CASKDRGGTDTQYF
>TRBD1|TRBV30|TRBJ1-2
TGTGCCTGGTCTAGCTTATTCGGACAGGTCTATGGCTACACCTTC
CAWSSLFGQVYGYTF